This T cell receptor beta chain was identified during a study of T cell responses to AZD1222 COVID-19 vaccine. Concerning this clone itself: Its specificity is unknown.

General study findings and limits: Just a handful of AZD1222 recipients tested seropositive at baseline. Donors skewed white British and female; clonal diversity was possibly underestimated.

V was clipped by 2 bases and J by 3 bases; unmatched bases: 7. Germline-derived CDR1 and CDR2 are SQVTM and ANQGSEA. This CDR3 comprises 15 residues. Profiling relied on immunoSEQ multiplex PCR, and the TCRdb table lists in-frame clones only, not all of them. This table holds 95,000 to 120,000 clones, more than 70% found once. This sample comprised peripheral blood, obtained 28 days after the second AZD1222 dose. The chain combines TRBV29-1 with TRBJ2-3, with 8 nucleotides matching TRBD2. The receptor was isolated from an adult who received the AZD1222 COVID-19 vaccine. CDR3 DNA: TGCAGCGTTGAAAAGCGGGGGCCGGGGACAGATACGCAGTATTTT. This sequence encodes CSVEKRGPGTDTQYF.